This passage covers 4 T cell receptor beta chains from one sample sequenced in a study of molecular identifiers for immune sequencing clone quantification. TCRdb reprocessed the PCR reads via MiXCR and lists one record per CDR3 protein. Among a few hundred thousand distinct CDR3 sequences listed, about 23% were seen once. Material: naive CD8+ T cells from blood, with Jurkat cell RNA spiked in. Subset given: FACS-sorted CD8+CD4-CCR7+CD45RA+ naive T cells. These receptors all come from a human donor in good health. Some libraries in this study had Jurkat cell RNA spiked in.

In this sample, this clonotype turned up a few times. The chain has TRBV20-1 and TRBJ2-3, with a possible D match to TRBD1 (6 bases). CDR1 and CDR2 (germline): DFQATT, SNEGSKA (reference sequence). V lost 0 bases and J lost 2, with 12 bases in between. The CDR3 loop spans 15 amino acids. In DNA form, the CDR3 reads TGCAGTGCTAGAGATCTACAGGGTAACACAGATACGCAGTATTTT. Its translation is CSARDLQGNTDTQYF.

This clonotype was seen a few times. The chain is built from TRBV6-4 and TRBJ2-7; 11 nucleotides line up with TRBD2. Germline trimming cut 4 bases from V and 1 base from J; bases unmatched to any gene: 3. Germline V gene data show CDR1 as MRHNA and CDR2 as SNTAGT. The CDR3 covers 15 residues. The CDR3 DNA is TGTGCCAGCAGTGCACTAGCGGGAGCATCCTACGAGCAGTACTTC. It yields the protein CASSALAGASYEQYF.

This clonotype was seen a few times. The chain uses TRBV30 and TRBJ1-5; D is possibly TRBD1 (5 bases). Germline V gene data show CDR1 as GTSNPN and CDR2 as SVGIG (reference sequence). Trimming stripped 2 bases from V and 1 base from J, with 12 bases between. This CDR3 has 15 amino acids. For the CDR3, the DNA is TGTGCCTGGAGTCTCGACAGTTCGAGCAATCAGCCCCAGCATTTT. Translating it yields CAWSLDSSSNQPQHF.

This chain uses TRBV4-1 with TRBJ2-2; D not certain. V lost 1 base, J lost 2 bases, and 11 bases lay in between. The CDR3 length is 16 residues. In germline, CDR1 is MGHRA, CDR2 YSYEKL. DNA of the CDR3: TGCGCCAGCAGCCAAGTGGTCAGCATTAACACCGGGGAGCTGTTTTTT. Its translation is CASSQVVSINTGELFF.